This T cell receptor (beta chain) was identified during a study of blood T cells in healthy people across ages. Germline assignment: CDR1 KGHDR and CDR2 SFDVKD. The CDR3 is made up of 15 amino acids. The germline V and J ends were trimmed by 3 bases and 7 bases, with 15 bases remaining between them. Together with a sample-barcoded 5' primer, a J-beta primer mix was included in a second PCR lasting about 7 to 12 cycles. TCRdb independently ran MiXCR on the 5' RACE reads; one entry per CDR3 protein. The sample lists 900,000 to 950,000 distinct CDR3 sequences; roughly 29% were seen once. These data were likewise used in another study, on T cells of mothers and their children.

The chain combines TRBV24-1 with TRBJ1-5; TRBD1 might be the D (6 bases). This receptor was identified in a woman aged 40 to 50 in good health. The sequenced sample consisted of blood. The CDR3 protein is CATSDHRDIGQPQHF. The CDR3 bases are TGTGCCACCAGTGATCACCGGGACATTGGGCAGCCCCAGCATTTT.